This TCR beta chain emerged from a study of T cell repertoires in cytomegalovirus infection. TCRdb redid the calling of the reads with MiXCR, one entry per CDR3 protein. The sample records around 450,000 distinct CDR3 sequences, about 11% being singletons. The CDR3 runs 15 residues. V lost 3 bases and J lost 5; bases outside the gene matches: 8. CDR1 and CDR2 (germline): SGHTA, FQGNSA. This clonotype was observed at least ten times. The sequenced material came from PBMCs. The origin of this receptor is a human donor in good health (CMV status not recorded). Some clones in this sample may be carry-over from other donors' samples. The chain employs TRBV7-2 and TRBJ2-5; 8 nucleotides match TRBD2. The CDR3 DNA reads as TGTGCCAGCAGCTTGGGACTAGAACGGTCCGAGACCCAGTACTTC. Its protein product is CASSLGLERSETQYF.